In this sample, the clone carrying this T cell receptor (beta chain) turned up a few times. Antigen specificity is unknown. The sample belongs to a study of cytomegalovirus exposure and HLA in healthy donors. Study observations and caveats: Excluded: some indistinguishable V segments such as TRBV6-2 and TRBV6-3. Per a prior analysis, the majority of TCR beta V segments were productive roughly 87% or roughly 30% of the time. A later analysis linked 15,000 to 20,000 TCR beta sequences to HLA alleles at 0.05 false discovery rate.

The CDR3 covers 15 residues. CDR1 and CDR2 from the germline V gene are LNHDA and SQIVND (reference sequence). After removal of 5 bases from V and 2 bases from J, the junction contained 6 bases not matched to a gene. PCR amplification relied on 60 Vbeta primers (plus 13 Jbeta primers). Produced via immunoSEQ multiplex PCR; TCRdb's table is partial and in-frame only. The table includes 210,000 or so clones, 77% detected once. The chain uses TRBV19 and TRBJ1-5, with 7 nucleotides matching TRBD1. Sequences were obtained from PBMCs. The sequence was collected from a woman aged 55-70 years in good health and CMV-seropositive. DNA for the CDR3: TGTGCCAGTAGTTTGTCCGACAGGGGCAATCAGCCCCAGCATTTT. Its protein is CASSLSDRGNQPQHF. Complete variable domain (other parts from reference TRBV19 and TRBJ1-5): DGGITQSPKYLFRKEGQNVTLSCEQNLNHDAMYWYRQDPGQGLRLIYYSQIVNDFQKGDIAEGYSVSREKKESFPLTVTSAQKNPTAFYLCASSLSDRGNQPQHFGDGTRLSIL.